This TCR beta chain stems from a study of blood T cell repertoires in COVID-19. Study background: Researchers got acute and convalescent COVID-19 samples from the United States, Italy and Spain.

This CDR3 spans 14 amino acids. Trimming shortened V by 5 bases and J by 4 bases, and 12 bases separated the two germline ends. Germline CDR1 reads SEHNR; CDR2 reads FQNEAQ (reference sequence). Sequenced by immunoSEQ multiplex PCR; TCRdb stores in-frame clones only, minus some. The data contain approximately 220,000 clones, about 86% of them singletons. In this sample, this clone turned up once. The sequenced material came from PBMCs or T cells enriched from blood (not recorded which). V gene TRBV7-9 combines with J gene TRBJ1-3, with D perhaps TRBD1 (6 bases). The receptor comes from a woman in her thirties or forties with acute COVID-19. The DNA for the CDR3 is TGTGCCAGCAGCAATGGACAGCCCGGAAACACCATATATTTT. Translated: CASSNGQPGNTIYF. Combining the CDR3 with reference TRBV7-9 and TRBJ1-3 gives the whole variable domain DTGVSQNPRHKITKRGQNVTFRCDPISEHNRLYWYRQTLGQGPEFLTYFQNEAQLEKSRLLSDRFSAERPKGSFSTLEIQRTEQGDSAMYLCASSNGQPGNTIYFGEGSWLTVV.